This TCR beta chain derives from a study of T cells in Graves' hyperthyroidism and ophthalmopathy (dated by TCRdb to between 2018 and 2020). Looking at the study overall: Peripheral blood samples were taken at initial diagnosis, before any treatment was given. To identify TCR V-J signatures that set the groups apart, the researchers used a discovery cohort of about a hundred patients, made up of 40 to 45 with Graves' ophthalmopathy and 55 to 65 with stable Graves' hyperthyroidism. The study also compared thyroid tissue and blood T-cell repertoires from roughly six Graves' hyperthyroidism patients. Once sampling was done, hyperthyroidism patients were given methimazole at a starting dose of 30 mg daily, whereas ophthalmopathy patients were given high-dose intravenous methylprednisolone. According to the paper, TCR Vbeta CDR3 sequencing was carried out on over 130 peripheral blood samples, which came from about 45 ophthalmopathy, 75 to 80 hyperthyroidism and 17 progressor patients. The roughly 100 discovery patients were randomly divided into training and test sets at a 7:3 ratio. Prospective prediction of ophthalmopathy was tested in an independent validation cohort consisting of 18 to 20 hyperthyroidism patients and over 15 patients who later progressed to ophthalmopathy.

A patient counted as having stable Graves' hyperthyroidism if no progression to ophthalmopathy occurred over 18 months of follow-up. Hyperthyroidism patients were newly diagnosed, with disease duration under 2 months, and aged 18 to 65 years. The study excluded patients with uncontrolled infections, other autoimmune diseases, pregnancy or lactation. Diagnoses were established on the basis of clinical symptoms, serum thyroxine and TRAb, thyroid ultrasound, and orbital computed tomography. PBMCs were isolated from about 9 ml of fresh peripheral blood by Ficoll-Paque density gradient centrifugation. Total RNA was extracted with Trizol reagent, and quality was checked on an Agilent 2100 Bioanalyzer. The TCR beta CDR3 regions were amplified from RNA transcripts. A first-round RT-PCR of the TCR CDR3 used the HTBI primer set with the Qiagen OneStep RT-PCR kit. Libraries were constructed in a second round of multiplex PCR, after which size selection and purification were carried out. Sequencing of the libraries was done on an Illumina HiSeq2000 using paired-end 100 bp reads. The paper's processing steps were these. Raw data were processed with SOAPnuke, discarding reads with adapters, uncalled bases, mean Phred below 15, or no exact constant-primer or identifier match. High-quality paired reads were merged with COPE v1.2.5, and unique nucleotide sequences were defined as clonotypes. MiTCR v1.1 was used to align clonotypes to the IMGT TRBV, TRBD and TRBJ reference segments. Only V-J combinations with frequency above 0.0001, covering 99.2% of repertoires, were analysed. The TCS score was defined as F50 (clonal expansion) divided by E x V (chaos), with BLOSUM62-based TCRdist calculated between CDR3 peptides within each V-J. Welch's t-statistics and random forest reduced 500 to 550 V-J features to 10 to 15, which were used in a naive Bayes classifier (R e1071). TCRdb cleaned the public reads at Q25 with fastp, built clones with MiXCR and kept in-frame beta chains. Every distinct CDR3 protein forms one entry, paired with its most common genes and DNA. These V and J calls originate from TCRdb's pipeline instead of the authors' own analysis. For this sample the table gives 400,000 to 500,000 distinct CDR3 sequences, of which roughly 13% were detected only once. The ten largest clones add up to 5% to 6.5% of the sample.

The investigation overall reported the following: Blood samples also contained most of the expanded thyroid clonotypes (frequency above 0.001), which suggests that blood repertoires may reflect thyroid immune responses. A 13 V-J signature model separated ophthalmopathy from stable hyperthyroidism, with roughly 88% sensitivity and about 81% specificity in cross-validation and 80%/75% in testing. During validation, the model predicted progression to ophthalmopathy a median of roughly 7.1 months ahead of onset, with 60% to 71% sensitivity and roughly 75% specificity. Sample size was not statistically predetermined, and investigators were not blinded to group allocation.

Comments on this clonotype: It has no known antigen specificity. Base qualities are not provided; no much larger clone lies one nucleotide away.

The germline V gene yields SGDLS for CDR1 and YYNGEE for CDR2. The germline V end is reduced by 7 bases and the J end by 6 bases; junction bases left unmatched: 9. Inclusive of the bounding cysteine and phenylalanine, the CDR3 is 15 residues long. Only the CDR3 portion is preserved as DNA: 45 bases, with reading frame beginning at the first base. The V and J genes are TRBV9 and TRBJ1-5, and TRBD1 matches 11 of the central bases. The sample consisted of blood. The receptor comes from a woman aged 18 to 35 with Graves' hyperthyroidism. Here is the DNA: TGTGCCAGCGGCGAATCGGGACAGGGGGTTCAGCCCCAGCATTTT. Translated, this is CASGESGQGVQPQHF.